The clone carrying this T cell receptor (beta chain) turned up a few times. V dropped 5 bases and J dropped 4; count of bases not matched to a gene: 4. CDR1 and CDR2 from the germline V gene are SEHNR and FQNEAQ (reference sequence). The CDR3 runs 13 residues. This specimen belongs to a study of T-cell memory formation after mild COVID-19. TCRdb called the 5' RACE reads again in MiXCR, with one record for every CDR3 protein. The sample consists of around 140,000 distinct CDR3 sequences, over 15% of them appearing once. This sequence was found in an adult woman who had mild COVID-19 (a few samples of this study predate the infection). Cell type and time point are not known. The gene calls are TRBV7-9 and TRBJ1-1; 7 bases are shared with TRBD1. Sample: PBMCs or a T cell subset sorted from them (not recorded which). The CDR3 bases are TGTGCCAGCAGCCTGACAGGGCCCACTGAAGCTTTCTTT. Its translation: CASSLTGPTEAFF.